Described below is a single T cell receptor beta chain sequence and its context. A much larger clone lies one base from this, so it may be a read error. TCR beta CDR3 region amplification was performed from RNA transcripts. The HTBI primer set drove a first-round RT-PCR of the TCR CDR3. TCRdb reprocessed the multiplex PCR reads with MiXCR, giving one entry per CDR3 protein. The sample contains about 600,000 distinct CDR3 sequences, roughly a sixth of which appear only once. The record originates from a study of T cells in Graves' hyperthyroidism and ophthalmopathy. Thyroid ultrasound, orbital computed tomography, clinical symptoms, and serum thyroxine and TRAb underpinned diagnoses. The specimen sequenced was blood. This receptor was taken from a woman between 40 and 50 years old with Graves' ophthalmopathy.

The CDR3 bases are TGTGCCAGCTCACCACCTGTAAGGAATGGCCACACCTTC. The encoded protein is CASSPPVRNGHTF. The J gene is TRBJ1-2, the V gene TRBV18; no clear D gene. The CDR3 runs to 13 residues. CDR1 and CDR2 from the germline V gene are KGHSH and LQKENI.